These 13 T cell receptor beta chains originate from one sample sequenced in a study of T-cell memory formation after mild COVID-19. TCRdb re-called the 5' RACE reads with MiXCR, one entry per CDR3 protein. The sample shows 150,000 to 200,000 distinct CDR3 sequences, 25% to 40% of them seen only once. Source material: PBMCs or a T cell subset sorted from them (not recorded which). These receptors all stem from an adult woman who had mild COVID-19 (a few samples of this study predate the infection). Cell type and time point are not known.

Ten or more counts support this clonotype. The rearrangement links TRBV7-2 to TRBJ1-5, with D uncertain. With 5 bases removed from V and 2 bases from J, the gap between germline ends came to 7 bases. The CDR3 extends over 13 amino acids. The germline V gene encodes CDR1 SGHTA and CDR2 FQGNSA. In DNA form, the CDR3 reads TGTGCCAGCAGCCTGAGGGGCAATCAGCCCCAGCATTTT. Translated, it gives CASSLRGNQPQHF.

The chain joins TRBV7-9 to TRBJ1-1, with TRBD1 as a possible D gene (6 bases). The germline gives CDR1 SEHNR, CDR2 FQNEAQ (reference sequence). This CDR3 spans 13 amino acids. Trimming took 5 bases from V and 7 from J, leaving 14 bases between them. This chain's CDR3 is CASSRGQPIEAFF. The CDR3 coding sequence is TGTGCCAGCAGCCGAGGACAGCCAATTGAAGCTTTCTTT.

The rearrangement links TRBV19 to TRBJ1-5; tentatively, D is TRBD1 (5 bases). The CDR3 is made up of 12 amino acids. V dropped 6 bases and J dropped 7 bases, with 10 bases sitting between them. The germline V gene encodes CDR1 LNHDA and CDR2 SQIVND (reference sequence). CDR3 loop: CASRSGVQPQHF. CDR3 in DNA: TGTGCCAGTAGGTCGGGGGTCCAGCCCCAGCATTTT.

The chain uses TRBV5-1 and TRBJ2-7; D may be TRBD1 or TRBD2 (5 bases each). V lost 0 bases, J lost 3 bases, and 13 bases lay in between. CDR3 length: 15 amino acids. Germline V lookup: CDR1 SGHRS, CDR2 YFSETQ. The CDR3 coding sequence is TGCGCCAGCAGCTTGGACGGGGCTAGCCTCTACGAGCAGTACTTC. Translating gives CASSLDGASLYEQYF.

The V gene is TRBV7-8, the J gene TRBJ2-2; TRBD2 aligns across 8 bases. The CDR3 runs 16 residues. In germline, CDR1 is SGHVS, CDR2 FQNEAQ. With 5 bases clipped from V and 0 bases from J, the junction kept 5 bases outside the gene matches. The CDR3 DNA sequence: TGTGCCAGCAGCAGCCGGGAGGGCACGAACACCGGGGAGCTGTTTTTT. Encoded protein: CASSSREGTNTGELFF.

This clonotype came up a few times. This chain connects TRBV19 to TRBJ2-2; weak D call: TRBD1 (6 bases). V gave up 1 base and J gave up 1 base, with 13 bases separating them. There are 17 residues in the CDR3. The germline V gene has CDR1 LNHDA and CDR2 SQIVND (reference sequence). CDR3 DNA: TGTGCCAGTAGTATAGCAGGACAGTTGTTGAACACCGGGGAGCTGTTTTTT. Translated, it gives CASSIAGQLLNTGELFF.

This clonotype occurred many times. The chain uses TRBV4-3 and TRBJ2-3, with TRBD2 identical over 7 bases. The length of the CDR3 is 20 residues. Looked up from germline, CDR1 is LGHNA and CDR2 is YSLEER. V was pared by 1 base and J by 6 bases, with 22 bases of the junction left unmatched. The CDR3, as DNA: TGCGCCAGCAGCCAAGGGGGCTCTAGCGGACCCTATGTCGTCGCGGATACGCAGTATTTT. Translating gives CASSQGGSSGPYVVADTQYF.

The genes are TRBV12-3 or TRBV12-4 and TRBJ1-3; D possibly corresponds to TRBD1 (6 bases). The CDR3 is 15 amino acids. Trimming took 6 bases from V and 0 from J, leaving 12 bases between them. The CDR3 DNA sequence: TGTGCCAGCAGGTTACAGGGAGCCTCTGGAAACACCATATATTTT. Residues: CASRLQGASGNTIYF.

This clonotype has only a few counts. V and J are TRBV5-1 and TRBJ2-7, with 10 bases that match TRBD2. The trim removed 4 bases at V and 3 bases at J, leaving 4 bases unmatched. CDR3 size: 14 residues. CDR1 SGHRS and CDR2 YFSETQ come from the germline V gene. CDR3 in amino acids: CASSTGTSVYEQYF. CDR3 DNA: TGCGCCAGCAGCACCGGGACTAGCGTCTACGAGCAGTACTTC.

There are a few counts of this clonotype. This sequence joins TRBV24-1 and TRBJ2-3, with D possibly being TRBD1 (7 bases). Germline-derived CDR1 and CDR2 are KGHDR and SFDVKD. Trimming left V 4 bases short and J 3 bases short, with 13 bases between. The CDR3 spans 15 residues. In nucleotides, the CDR3 is TGTGCCACCAGTGAATCAGGGGGGCCGACAGATACGCAGTATTTT. Translation gives CATSESGGPTDTQYF.

In its sample, this clonotype was seen a few times. The J gene is TRBJ1-4, the V gene TRBV7-2; D possibly corresponds to TRBD1 (6 bases). Trimming shortened V by 5 bases and J by 8 bases, and 18 bases separated the two germline ends. CDR3 length: 15 amino acids. The germline CDR1 and CDR2 sequences are SGHTA and FQGNSA. Here the CDR3 DNA reads TGTGCCAGCAGCCACGGGGGGGCGCGGAGGGAAAAACTGTTTTTT. Translating gives CASSHGGARREKLFF.

V is TRBV12-3 or TRBV12-4 and J is TRBJ1-1; D remains ambiguous. The CDR3 consists of 13 residues. Trimming removed 1 base at V and 8 bases at J, with 11 bases between. CDR3 residues: CASSLVFGIEAFF. In DNA form, the CDR3 reads TGTGCCAGCAGTTTAGTCTTCGGGATCGAAGCTTTCTTT.

There are a few counts of this clonotype. The chain employs TRBV20-1 and TRBJ1-1; 10 positions agree with TRBD1. Trimming cost V 6 bases and J 4 bases; bases outside gene matches: 8. Per the germline V gene, CDR1 is DFQATT and CDR2 is SNEGSKA (reference sequence). There are 14 residues in the CDR3. The CDR3 spells CSANGDRGGTEAFF. The CDR3 DNA sequence: TGCAGTGCCAATGGGGACAGGGGTGGCACTGAAGCTTTCTTT.